Reported below is one T cell receptor beta chain. Its antigen is still unknown. This record comes from a study of human CD8 memory T cell subsets. The CDR3 is 12 amino acids. Germline V gene sequence: CDR1 MNHNY, CDR2 SVGAGI (reference sequence). It was UMI-labeled 5' RACE by which the TCR beta libraries were made. One entry per CDR3 protein, without DNA, is what TCRdb gives after re-calling the 5' RACE reads. This sample carries fewer than 11,000 distinct CDR3 sequences, with about 20% going to the ten biggest clones. Whole-study findings and limits: The beta chain was the only T cell receptor chain that the study sequenced. Diversity, measured as normalized Shannon-Wiener diversity, was similarly high in stem-like memory and precursor exhausted T cells. Effector memory cells did not share this.

The sample was CD8+ stem-like memory T cells (TSCM and TCM) sorted from PBMCs. Subset meaning: stem-like memory CD8 T cells (TSTEM), CCR7+ PD-1- TIGIT-. The sequence was obtained from a human donor in good health. This chain joins TRBV6-6 and TRBJ2-7. The CDR3 sequence: CASGSSSYEQYF.